This T cell receptor beta chain was found in a study of cytomegalovirus exposure and HLA in healthy donors. Study as a whole: HLA-typed donors were the source of around 85 million unique TCRs held in an early data release.

Study-level points and caveats: At a 0.05 false discovery rate, a later analysis found some 18,000 TCR beta sequences to be associated with HLA alleles. Cytomegalovirus-associated TCR beta chains were listed, numbering roughly 150. In a later analysis, a missense DCLRE1C variant was linked to TCR beta V- and J-gene trimming.

Vbeta (60) and Jbeta (13) primers were used in the PCR. Measured with immunoSEQ multiplex PCR; TCRdb has only the in-frame clones, and not every one. The data show 50,000 to 80,000 clones, under 85% seen once. A remark on this clone: As yet, its antigen is unknown.

This CDR3 is built from 15 residues. Germline CDR1 reads SGHTA; CDR2 reads FQGTGA. V dropped 5 bases and J dropped 3; count of bases not matched to a gene: 9. The TCR was taken from a male donor in good health and CMV-seropositive. The chain carries TRBV7-3 and TRBJ1-1; 7 nucleotides match TRBD1. Sequenced input: PBMCs. The CDR3 here is CASSNYRGGDTEAFF. Here the CDR3 DNA reads TGTGCCAGCAGCAACTACAGGGGCGGGGACACTGAAGCTTTCTTT.